This is a list of T cell receptor beta chains from one sample in a study of shared clonotypes between healthy human individuals. Assay: immunoSEQ multiplex PCR; the TCRdb copy retains only in-frame clones and omits some. The sample lists roughly 400,000 clones, about 96% occurring once. Sequencing used memory CD8+ T cells sorted from blood. These receptors all stem from a man aged 25 to 40 in good health. Each CDR3 is given without its conserved first and last residue. The D gene is left open where the match is weak.

V gene	J gene	D gene	CDR3 protein
TRBV6-5	TRBJ2-7	NA	ASSYERTPPYEQY
TRBV6-5	TRBJ2-5	NA	ASSYSAELQETQY
TRBV11-2	TRBJ2-7	TRBD2	ASSLLAGGYEQY
TRBV12-5	TRBJ2-5	TRBD2	ASGQGTSGQETQY
TRBV20-1	TRBJ1-2	NA	SATHPRGYT
TRBV27	TRBJ1-1	NA	ASRSNTEAF
TRBV5-5	TRBJ2-6	TRBD1	ASSRDRGSPGANVLT
TRBV27	TRBJ2-7	TRBD2	ASSPVAGASYEQY
TRBV5-4	TRBJ1-2	TRBD1	ASSVTGFYGYT
TRBV5-1	TRBJ2-7	NA	ASSFQQGEQY
TRBV6-5	TRBJ1-5	NA	ASRKHSNQPQH
TRBV7-9	TRBJ2-2	TRBD2	AIRGPGLAGATGELF
TRBV6-1	TRBJ1-3	NA	ASSAGRPSGNTIY
TRBV20-1	TRBJ2-1	NA	SASYNEQF
TRBV14	TRBJ2-4	NA	ASSPLSWAAKNIQY
TRBV30	TRBJ1-2	TRBD1	AWSTPRTGNYGYT
TRBV5-4	TRBJ2-1	TRBD1	ASSVPGGDEQF
TRBV7-9	TRBJ1-2	TRBD1	ASSSGTVGTLYGYT
TRBV14	TRBJ2-7	NA	ASSQAQTGYYEQY
TRBV28	TRBJ2-7	NA	ASMRGGEYEQY
TRBV2	TRBJ1-1	TRBD1	ASSGPPGQRNTEAF
TRBV6-5	TRBJ2-7	NA	ASRYGIFKGEQY
TRBV11-1	TRBJ2-1	TRBD2	ASSLETSGALGNEQF
TRBV5-4	TRBJ2-7	TRBD2	ASSPRTSGKGGSYEQY
TRBV19	TRBJ2-7	NA	ASSLGPIYEQY
TRBV2	TRBJ2-7	NA	ASRGGSGALTYEQY
TRBV4-1	TRBJ2-5	NA	ASSQDSPGTAQETQY
TRBV7-2	TRBJ2-1	NA	ASSLAAGPYNEQF
TRBV15	TRBJ2-1	NA	ATSRERRTWNEQF
TRBV9	TRBJ2-5	NA	ASSADYRAQTQY
TRBV28	TRBJ1-1	NA	ASSPSTGLVTEAF
TRBV9	TRBJ2-1	TRBD2	ASSLLGTSGRDEQF
TRBV10-3	TRBJ2-1	TRBD2	AIKLAGSYNEQF
TRBV18	TRBJ2-7	TRBD2	ASSLGLAGTYEQY
TRBV4-2	TRBJ2-7	NA	ASSQAQTAPSYEQY
TRBV7-8	TRBJ2-5	NA	ASSLPGLRETQY
TRBV10-1	TRBJ1-1	NA	ASSEFGRGAF
TRBV28	TRBJ1-2	TRBD1	ASGPTGQAYGYT